This TCR beta chain derives from a study of shared clonotypes between healthy human individuals. For every subset, genomic DNA was evenly distributed across several immunoSEQ plates. Original analysis: Junction-only sequences without quality scores were provided by ImmunoSEQ, so filtering was different. Some clones are missing from TCRdb's copy, which holds only in-frame ones; the method was immunoSEQ multiplex PCR. The V and J calls and the clone size are those of that table, but D and trimming were determined from the DNA. The table has nearly 1,000,000 clones, 70% to 85% seen once; the top ten hold about 1.5%. The CDR3 is 15 amino acids. The V and J ends lost 7 bases and 0 bases, in that order; junction bases with no gene match: 5. Per germline, CDR1 MDHEN and CDR2 SYDVKM. Study-wide findings and caveats: What limited the represented genetic and exposure-history diversity was the small number of donors.

This clone was seen only a few times. Its matching antigen is unknown. Sequencing was carried out using memory CD4+ T cells sorted from blood. Subset of the sample: CD45RA-negative fraction. The chain is built from TRBV28 and TRBJ1-2, with 10 nucleotides matching TRBD1. This TCR came from a man younger than 35 in good health. CDR3 residues: CASTRQGAANYGYTF. CDR3 DNA: TGTGCCAGCACCCGACAGGGGGCGGCTAACTATGGCTACACCTTC.